This T cell receptor beta chain was recovered during a study of T cell changes during pregnancy in multiple sclerosis. Clones were read by immunoSEQ multiplex PCR, and TCRdb kept only the in-frame ones, dropping some. The sample lists approximately 38,000 clones, more than 85% seen once, with around 5.5% in the top ten. Trimming cost V 1 base and J 2 bases; bases outside gene matches: 7. CDR3 length: 17 residues. Looked up from germline, CDR1 is SEHNR and CDR2 is FQNEAQ (reference sequence). The rearrangement links TRBV7-9 to TRBJ2-1; the match to TRBD2 covers 8 bases. Sequences were derived from CD8+ T cells from peripheral blood mononuclear cells, sampled in the third trimester of pregnancy. The clonotype comes from a female donor with multiple sclerosis, enrolled in a pregnancy study. CDR3 loop: CASSLVGGGKPYNEQFF. The CDR3 nucleotides are TGTGCCAGCAGCTTAGTCGGGGGGGGGAAACCCTACAATGAGCAGTTCTTC.